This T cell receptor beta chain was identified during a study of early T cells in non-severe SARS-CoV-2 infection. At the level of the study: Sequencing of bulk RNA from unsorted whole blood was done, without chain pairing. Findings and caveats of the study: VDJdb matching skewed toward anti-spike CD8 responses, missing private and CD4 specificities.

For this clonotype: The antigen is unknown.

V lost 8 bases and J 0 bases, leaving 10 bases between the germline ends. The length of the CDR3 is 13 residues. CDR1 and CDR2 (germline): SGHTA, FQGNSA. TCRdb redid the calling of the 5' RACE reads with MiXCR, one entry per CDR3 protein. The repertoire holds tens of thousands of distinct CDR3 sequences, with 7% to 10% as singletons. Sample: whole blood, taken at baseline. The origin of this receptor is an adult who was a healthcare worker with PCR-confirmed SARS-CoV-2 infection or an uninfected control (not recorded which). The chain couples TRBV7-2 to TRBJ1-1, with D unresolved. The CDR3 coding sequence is TGTGCCAGCCTCGGACGGATGAACACTGAAGCTTTCTTT. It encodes CASLGRMNTEAFF.